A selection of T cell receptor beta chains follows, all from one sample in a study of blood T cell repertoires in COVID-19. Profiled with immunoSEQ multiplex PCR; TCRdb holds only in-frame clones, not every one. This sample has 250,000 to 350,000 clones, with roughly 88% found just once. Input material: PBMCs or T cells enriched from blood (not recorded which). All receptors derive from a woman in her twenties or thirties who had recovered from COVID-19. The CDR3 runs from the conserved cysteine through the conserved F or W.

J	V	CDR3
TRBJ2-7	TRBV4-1	CASSQQTGVRSYEQYF
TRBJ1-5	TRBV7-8	CASSLGQGHHQHF
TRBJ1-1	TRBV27	CASSKYQTLNTEAFF
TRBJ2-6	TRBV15	CATRQGRSGANVLTF
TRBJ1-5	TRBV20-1	CSASSQNRNQPQHF
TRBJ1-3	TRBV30	CAWSYGHSGNTIYF
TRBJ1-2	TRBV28	CASSLFFGTDRGMDGYTF
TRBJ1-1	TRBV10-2	CASSGGPTMNTEAFF
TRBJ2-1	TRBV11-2	CASSPTYVAGYNEQFF
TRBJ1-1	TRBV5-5	CASSQGDMNTEAFF
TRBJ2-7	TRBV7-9	CASSPISPGWGDYEQYF
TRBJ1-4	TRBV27	CASSSGTGRSEKLFF
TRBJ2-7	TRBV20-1	CSASWAASSYEQYF
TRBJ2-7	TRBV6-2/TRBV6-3	CASSYKASSYEQYF
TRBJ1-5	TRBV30	CAWSQGAYQPQHF
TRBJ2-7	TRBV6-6	CASSYTGFNSYEQYF
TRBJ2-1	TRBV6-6	CASSPLAEYNEQFF
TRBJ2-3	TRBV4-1	CASSHPAHLRSRGPAPDTQYF
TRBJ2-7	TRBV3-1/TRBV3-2	CASSLRGSGRVDEQYF
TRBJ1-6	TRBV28	CASTPGVTYNSPLHF
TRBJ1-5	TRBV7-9	CASSQNNQPQHF
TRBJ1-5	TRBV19	CASTTGQGRDQPQHF
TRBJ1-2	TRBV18	CASSPLAGTVDGYTF
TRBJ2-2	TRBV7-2	CASRPRGHTGELFF
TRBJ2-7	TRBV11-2	CASSRGGGRTYEQYF
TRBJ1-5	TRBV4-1	CASSQDPSYQPQHF
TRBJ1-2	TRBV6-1	CASSESAWQGNYGYTF
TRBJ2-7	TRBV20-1	CSASLRGANYEQYF
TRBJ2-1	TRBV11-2	CASSLWGRGYNEQFF
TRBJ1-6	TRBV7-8	CASSASGQGYRSSPLHF
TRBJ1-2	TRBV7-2	CASWDRVPNYGYTF
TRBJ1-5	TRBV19	CASSIVGGAFNQPQHF
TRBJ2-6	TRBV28	CASRVPPSTRTGSNVLTF
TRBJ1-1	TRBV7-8	CASSPREVGWGSYTEAFF
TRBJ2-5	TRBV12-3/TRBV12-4	CASSYGTEETQYF
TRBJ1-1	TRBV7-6	CASSRRPDREAFF
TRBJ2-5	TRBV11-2	CASSLAIRGRGETQYF
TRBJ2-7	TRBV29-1	CSVHSGTVYEQYF
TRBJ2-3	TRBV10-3	CAISERGSTDTQYF
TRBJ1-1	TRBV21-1	CASSKACGVENTEAFF
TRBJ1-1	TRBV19	CASNWQLNTEAFF